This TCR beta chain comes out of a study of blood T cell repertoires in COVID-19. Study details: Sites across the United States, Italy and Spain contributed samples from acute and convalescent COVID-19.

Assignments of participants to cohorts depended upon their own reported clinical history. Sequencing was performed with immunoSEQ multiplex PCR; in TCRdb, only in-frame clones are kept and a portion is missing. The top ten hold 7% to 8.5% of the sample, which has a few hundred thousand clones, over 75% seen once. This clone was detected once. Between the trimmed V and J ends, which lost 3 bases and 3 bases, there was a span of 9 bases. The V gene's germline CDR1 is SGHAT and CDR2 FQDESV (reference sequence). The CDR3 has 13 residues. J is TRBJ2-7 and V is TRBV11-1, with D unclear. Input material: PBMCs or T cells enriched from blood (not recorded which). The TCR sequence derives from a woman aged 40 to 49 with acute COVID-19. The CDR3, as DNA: TGTGCCAGCAGCTTTGGCCCAGACTACGAGCAGTACTTC. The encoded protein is CASSFGPDYEQYF.